The present TCR beta chain was sequenced within a study of cytomegalovirus exposure and HLA in healthy donors. The PCR contained 60 Vbeta and 13 Jbeta primers. Only in-frame clones appear in the TCRdb table, and some are missing; sequencing was by immunoSEQ multiplex PCR. The sample holds approximately 190,000 clones, 75% to 85% seen once. This CDR3 comprises 13 residues. With 6 bases removed from V and 0 bases from J, the gap between germline ends came to 8 bases. Germline CDR1 is MNHNS and CDR2 is SASEGT. Sequences were obtained from PBMCs. The chain has TRBV6-1 and TRBJ2-5; D uncertain. The receptor was derived from a woman under 30 in good health and CMV-seronegative. The CDR3 protein is CASRQSYQETQYF. CDR3 nucleotide sequence: TGTGCCAGCAGACAGTCCTACCAAGAGACCCAGTACTTC.